This entry lists 31 T cell receptor beta chains sequenced from one sample in a study of Ad26.COV2.S vaccination and SARS-CoV-2 variants. The table came from immunoSEQ multiplex PCR; TCRdb's copy has only in-frame clones and leaves some out. Found here are 510,000 or so clones, roughly nine tenths of them singletons; the top ten hold roughly 12%. Treatment of the sample: 19 received Ad26.COV2.S at low or high dose, single or two shots; roughly 5 received placebo; per-sample allocation not given. Collection of samples fell on day 63 after the first vaccine or placebo injection. The material sequenced was peripheral blood, taken in a trial of Ad26.COV2.S vaccine versus placebo. The receptors come from a person aged 18-60 years who received the Ad26.COV2.S COVID-19 vaccine or a placebo.

The chain couples TRBV7-8 to TRBJ2-5, with a weak D call TRBD1 (6 bases). Per the germline V gene, CDR1 is SGHVS and CDR2 is FQNEAQ. The CDR3 length is 18 residues. V shed 1 base and J shed 0 bases, with 18 bases lying between them. The CDR3 reads CASSLGQGNRAYQETQYF. DNA of the CDR3: TGTGCCAGCAGCTTAGGGCAGGGGAATCGAGCGTACCAAGAGACCCAGTACTTC.

CDR3 coding DNA: TGTGCCAGCAGCTCAGACAGGGTCGCCGAGCAGTACTTC. Translating it yields CASSSDRVAEQYF. The chain employs TRBV11-2 and TRBJ2-7, with 7 bases identical to TRBD1. Germline assignment: CDR1 SGHAT and CDR2 FQNNGV. V lost 4 bases and J lost 6; bases outside the gene matches: 6. There are 13 residues in the CDR3.

The rearrangement joins TRBV7-6 to TRBJ2-1, with 8 bases that match TRBD2. Per germline, CDR1 SGHVS and CDR2 FNYEAQ. The CDR3 totals 16 residues. The junction had 16 bases not matched to a gene; V was cut back by 5 bases and J by 10 bases. CDR3 sequence reads: CASSRAGDPTRREQFF. The CDR3 bases are TGTGCCAGCAGCCGAGCGGGAGACCCTACCCGCAGGGAGCAGTTCTTC. Complete variable domain (other parts from reference TRBV7-6 and TRBJ2-1): GAGVSQSPRYKVTKRGQDVALRCDPISGHVSLYWYRQALGQGPEFLTYFNYEAQQDKSGLPNDRFSAERPEGSISTLTIQRTEQRDSAMYRCASSRAGDPTRREQFFGPGTRLTVL.

The sample holds a few counts of this clone. The chain links TRBV5-1 to TRBJ2-7; D may be TRBD1 (6 bases). In germline, CDR1 is SGHRS, CDR2 YFSETQ. The CDR3 loop spans 14 amino acids. The V and J ends lost 4 bases and 4 bases respectively, with 15 bases between them. The CDR3: CASSTDRPQYEQYF. CDR3 coding DNA: TGCGCCAGCAGCACGGACAGACCACAGTACGAGCAGTACTTC.

This chain links TRBV12-3 or TRBV12-4 with TRBJ2-5; perhaps TRBD2 as D (6 bases). The length of the CDR3 is 13 residues. Trimming left V 6 bases short and J 2 bases short, with 10 bases between. CDR3 nucleotide sequence: TGTGCCAGCAGAAATAGCGGTCAAGAGACCCAGTACTTC. The encoded protein is CASRNSGQETQYF.

This clone was observed a handful of times. J is TRBJ2-5 and V is TRBV25-1, with TRBD1 as a possible D gene (6 bases). In germline, CDR1 is MGHDK, CDR2 SYGVNS. Trimming shortened V by 3 bases and J by 0 bases, and 14 bases separated the two germline ends. CDR3 size: 16 residues. This chain's CDR3 is CASSDPGHDHQETQYF. CDR3 bases: TGTGCCAGCAGTGACCCGGGACACGACCACCAAGAGACCCAGTACTTC.

This chain connects TRBV7-2 to TRBJ1-1; tentatively, D is TRBD1 (5 bases). Trimming removed 4 bases from V and 1 base from J, with 13 bases in between. Germline assignment: CDR1 SGHTA and CDR2 FQGNSA. This CDR3 has 15 amino acids. The CDR3 region is CASSSGGGPNTEAFF. CDR3 nucleotide sequence: TGTGCCAGCAGCTCTGGGGGGGGACCGAACACTGAAGCTTTCTTT.

This chain connects TRBV7-8 to TRBJ1-2; a weak D match, TRBD1 (5 bases). The CDR3 has 15 residues. V gave up 6 bases and J gave up 1 base, with 15 bases separating them. Germline V gene lookup returns CDR1 SGHVS and CDR2 FQNEAQ. DNA for the CDR3: TGTGCCAGCAGTACAACAGTGGGGGTTAACTATGGCTACACCTTC. Translating it yields CASSTTVGVNYGYTF.

The chain uses TRBV21-1 and TRBJ2-3; TRBD2, the table's D call, lacks a check against the DNA. TRBV21-1 is tagged as a pseudogene. CDR3 length: 17 amino acids. The CDR3 region has the DNA TGTGCCAGCAGCACAAAAGGACTAGCGGGCCCCGAGGGTACGCAGTATTTT. This encodes CASSTKGLAGPEGTQYF.

The chain employs TRBV19 and TRBJ2-2; 11 nucleotides agree with TRBD2. This CDR3 is built from 15 residues. From germline, CDR1 is LNHDA and CDR2 SQIVND (reference sequence). V gave up 6 bases and J gave up 8 bases; unmatched junction bases: 8. The CDR3 loop is CASRTSGGSTGELFF. The CDR3 DNA reads as TGTGCCAGTAGAACTAGCGGGGGCAGCACGGGGGAGCTGTTTTTT.

The chain has TRBV7-2 and TRBJ1-1; D unresolved. The CDR3 length is 15 residues. Trimming shortened V by 5 bases and J by 5 bases, and 18 bases separated the two germline ends. Germline loops: CDR1 SGHTA, CDR2 FQGNSA. The CDR3 DNA sequence: TGTGCCAGCAGCCCCTTTGGAGGGAATCCTACTGAAGCTTTCTTT. Protein: CASSPFGGNPTEAFF.

V gene TRBV6-5 combines with J gene TRBJ2-4; 8 bases map to TRBD1. The CDR3 runs to 13 residues. V gave up 6 bases and J gave up 15 bases; unmatched junction bases: 13. Germline V gene data show CDR1 as MNHEY and CDR2 as SVGAGI. This chain's CDR3 is CASRTRQGAKMYF. DNA of the CDR3: TGTGCCAGCAGAACTCGGCAGGGGGCGAAGATGTACTTC.

This clone was detected a few times. The chain uses TRBV7-9 and TRBJ1-2; a weak D match, TRBD1 (5 bases). Between the trimmed V and J ends, which lost 5 bases and 4 bases, there was a span of 14 bases. The CDR3 extends over 14 amino acids. The germline CDR1 and CDR2 sequences are SEHNR and FQNEAQ (reference sequence). CDR3 DNA sequence: TGTGCCAGCAGCCCCCTCGGGGGGGGCTATGGCTACACCTTC. As protein: CASSPLGGGYGYTF.

This sequence joins TRBV11-2 and TRBJ2-7; 11 bases agree with TRBD2. The trim removed 5 bases at V and 4 bases at J, leaving 7 bases unmatched. Germline-derived CDR1 and CDR2 are SGHAT and FQNNGV. The CDR3 contains 15 residues. The CDR3 nucleotides read TGTGCCAGCAGCATTAGCGGGAGGGCCGGGTACGAGCAGTACTTC. Its protein is CASSISGRAGYEQYF.

V and J are TRBV30 and TRBJ2-6; no reliable D call. Germline CDR1 is GTSNPN and CDR2 is SVGIG (reference sequence). The V gene lost 0 bases and the J gene lost 0 bases, with 15 bases spanning the gap. CDR3 length: 18 amino acids. CDR3 sequence (DNA): TGTGCCTGGAGTGTACGGGCAGTTCTAGGCTCTGGGGCCAACGTCCTGACTTTC. Amino acid sequence: CAWSVRAVLGSGANVLTF.

The gene calls are TRBV6-6 and TRBJ1-5, with D possibly matching TRBD1 (6 bases). V was trimmed by 8 bases and J by 4 bases, leaving 18 bases between them. The length of the CDR3 is 15 residues. Germline assignment: CDR1 MNHNY and CDR2 SVGAGI (reference sequence). The CDR3 region is CASGDTGQSNQPQHF. The DNA of the CDR3 is TGTGCCAGCGGGGACACCGGCCAGTCGAATCAGCCCCAGCATTTT.

The chain is built from TRBV7-8 and TRBJ2-5; D may match TRBD1 or TRBD2 (5 bases each). The germline V gene encodes CDR1 SGHVS and CDR2 FQNEAQ. Trimming stripped 0 bases from V and 4 bases from J, with 9 bases between. This CDR3 is 14 amino acids long. The CDR3 nucleotides are TGTGCCAGCAGCTTAGCACCGGGGCTAGAGACCCAGTACTTC. Amino acid sequence: CASSLAPGLETQYF.

The J gene is TRBJ2-2, the V gene TRBV28; 12 positions agree with TRBD2. From germline, CDR1 is MDHEN and CDR2 SYDVKM. This CDR3 region has 15 residues. The V gene end was trimmed by 5 bases and the J gene end by 6 bases; junction bases not matched to a gene: 4. CDR3 bases: TGTGCCAGCAGTGACACTAGCGGGAGGCCCGGGGAGCTGTTTTTT. Protein product: CASSDTSGRPGELFF. The full variable domain, with the rest looked up from reference TRBV28 and TRBJ2-2, is DVKVTQSSRYLVKRTGEKVFLECVQDMDHENMFWYRQDPGLGLRLIYFSYDVKMKEKGDIPEGYSVSREKKERFSLILESASTNQTSMYLCASSDTSGRPGELFFGEGSRLTVL.

The chain uses TRBV7-8 and TRBJ2-3, with D perhaps TRBD1 (5 bases). In germline, CDR1 is SGHVS, CDR2 FQNEAQ. The CDR3 is 13 amino acids. V gave up 1 base and J gave up 14 bases, with 16 bases separating them. The CDR3 coding sequence is TGTGCCAGCAGCTTAGAGGCCCTCCGACAGTGGTATTTT. This sequence encodes CASSLEALRQWYF.

The rearrangement uses TRBV29-1 and TRBJ2-5; TRBD1 aligns across 8 bases. The CDR3 sequence is 14 residues long. The junction had 11 bases not matched to a gene; V was cut back by 6 bases and J by 5 bases. Germline V gene lookup returns CDR1 SQVTM and CDR2 ANQGSEA. The CDR3 reads CSVITGGSGETQYF. The CDR3 DNA reads TGCAGCGTGATTACAGGGGGATCTGGGGAGACCCAGTACTTC.

This chain connects TRBV28 to TRBJ1-6; 7 bases are a match to TRBD1. The CDR3 loop spans 16 amino acids. CDR1 MDHEN and CDR2 SYDVKM come from the germline V gene. V lost 2 bases, J lost 7 bases, and 8 bases stayed unmatched. The DNA of the CDR3 is TGTGCCAGCAGTTTAGCAGGGGGTGCTTCGAATTCACCCCTCCACTTT. Its protein is CASSLAGGASNSPLHF.

The gene calls are TRBV27 and TRBJ2-5; D not certain. CDR1 and CDR2 (germline): MNHEY, SMNVEV (reference sequence). Trimming removed 1 base from V and 5 bases from J, with 17 bases in between. The CDR3 covers 16 residues. In nucleotides, the CDR3 is TGTGCCAGCAGTTTATGGGTGGATGGTGGCAGGGAGACCCAGTACTTC. Protein: CASSLWVDGGRETQYF.

This chain uses TRBV27 with TRBJ2-7; 8 positions match TRBD1. Germline V gene sequence: CDR1 MNHEY, CDR2 SMNVEV (reference sequence). Germline trimming cut 3 bases from V and 6 bases from J; bases unmatched to any gene: 10. The CDR3 has 15 amino acids. CDR3 sequence (DNA): TGTGCCAGCAGTTTCCAGGGGACAGGTTCTTCCGAGCAGTACTTC. Residues: CASSFQGTGSSEQYF.

The table lists this clone with a few counts. The chain joins TRBV19 to TRBJ2-1, with a tentative D call TRBD2 (5 bases). The CDR3 runs 12 residues. Germline CDR1 reads LNHDA; CDR2 reads SQIVND (reference sequence). The V and J ends lost 5 bases and 10 bases respectively, with 12 bases between them. CDR3 nucleotide sequence: TGTGCCAGTAGTGCCTCGGGATCGGAGCAGTTCTTC. As protein: CASSASGSEQFF.

J is TRBJ1-6 and V is TRBV7-2, with 8 bases matching TRBD1. This CDR3 comprises 14 residues. Losses at the gene ends were 3 bases for V and 14 bases for J; bases not matched to a gene: 9. CDR1 SGHTA and CDR2 FQGNSA come from the germline V gene. The CDR3 DNA reads as TGTGCCAGCAGCTTCGGACAGGGTACTAGGGCCCTCCACTTT. Protein product: CASSFGQGTRALHF.

This clone was counted a few times. Here the CDR3 reads CASSLLHGNTGELFF. The CDR3 DNA is TGCGCCAGCAGCTTATTGCACGGGAACACCGGGGAGCTGTTTTTT. This chain uses TRBV5-1 with TRBJ2-2; D is unresolved. V was clipped by 2 bases and J by 1 base, with 9 bases between them. The germline gives CDR1 SGHRS, CDR2 YFSETQ. The CDR3 is 15 residues long.

This clone turned up a few times. The chain combines TRBV28 with TRBJ1-1; D is ambiguous. Trimming shortened V by 3 bases and J by 11 bases, and 13 bases separated the two germline ends. This CDR3 is built from 12 residues. Germline CDR1 is MDHEN and CDR2 is SYDVKM. CDR3 region: CASSLSYRKAFF. For the CDR3, the DNA is TGTGCCAGCAGTTTGTCTTACCGAAAGGCTTTCTTT. The variable domain in full, with the rest retrieved from reference TRBV28 and TRBJ1-1, is DVKVTQSSRYLVKRTGEKVFLECVQDMDHENMFWYRQDPGLGLRLIYFSYDVKMKEKGDIPEGYSVSREKKERFSLILESASTNQTSMYLCASSLSYRKAFFGQGTRLTVV.

The rearrangement uses TRBV5-1 and TRBJ2-7; possibly TRBD2 for D (6 bases). The CDR3 has 15 amino acids. V was clipped by 0 bases and J by 3 bases, with 13 bases between them. The germline V gene has CDR1 SGHRS and CDR2 YFSETQ. CDR3 sequence: CASSLAGGKGYEQYF. The CDR3 DNA reads as TGCGCCAGCAGCTTGGCAGGCGGGAAGGGCTACGAGCAGTACTTC.

The rearrangement joins TRBV4-2 to TRBJ2-7; D perhaps matches TRBD1 (5 bases). Germline V gene data show CDR1 as LGHNA and CDR2 as YNFKEQ. V lost 2 bases and J lost 3, with 14 bases in between. CDR3 length equals 15 residues. The CDR3: CASSQSIGHNYEQYF. CDR3 nucleotide sequence: TGTGCCAGCAGCCAATCCATAGGACACAACTACGAGCAGTACTTC.

This clone appeared a single time. The J gene is TRBJ2-3, the V gene TRBV9, with 10 bases identical to TRBD2. V was pared by 3 bases and J by 1 base, with 14 bases of the junction left unmatched. The length of the CDR3 is 19 residues. Germline V gene lookup returns CDR1 SGDLS and CDR2 YYNGEE. The CDR3 is CASSARLAGVVSGTDTQYF. The CDR3, as DNA: TGTGCCAGCAGCGCCCGTCTAGCGGGAGTCGTCTCCGGCACAGATACGCAGTATTTT.

This clone was counted between two and nine times. This chain connects TRBV13 to TRBJ2-3; the match to TRBD2 covers 12 bases. The CDR3 extends over 16 amino acids. Per the germline V gene, CDR1 is PRHDT and CDR2 is FYEKMQ (reference sequence). After removal of 7 bases from V and 2 bases from J, the junction contained 7 bases not matched to a gene. DNA of the CDR3: TGTGCCAGCACCGAAGGACTAGCGGGAATCACAGATACGCAGTATTTT. Its translation is CASTEGLAGITDTQYF.